What follows are 21 T cell receptor beta chains derived from one specimen sequenced in a study of vaccination effects on CD4 cells after COVID-19. Their antigen targets remain unknown. With 10 days of culture completed, CD4+ T cells were isolated. Repertoires were generated with immunoSEQ multiplex PCR, while TCRdb's copy carries only in-frame clones and drops some. The top ten hold 4.5% to 7% of the sample, which has roughly 48,000 clones, over 50% seen once. This material consisted of CD4+ T cells from PBMCs cultured without peptide, taken before COVID-19 vaccination. The source of these receptors is a human donor who received a COVID-19 vaccine.

The chain carries TRBV5-1 and TRBJ2-5, with 11 bases matching TRBD1. The CDR3 spans 16 residues. After removal of 0 bases from V and 2 bases from J, the junction contained 3 bases not matched to a gene. In germline, CDR1 is SGHRS, CDR2 YFSETQ. The CDR3 region has the DNA TGCGCCAGCAGCTTGGCTGGGACAGGGGGTCAAGAGACCCAGTACTTC. Its translation is CASSLAGTGGQETQYF.

This clone showed up just a few times. This chain links TRBV30 with TRBJ2-7; D possibly corresponds to TRBD2 (5 bases). Germline V gene data show CDR1 as GTSNPN and CDR2 as SVGIG (reference sequence). V was shortened by 0 bases and J by 0 bases, with 12 bases between the two germline ends. The CDR3 has 15 amino acids. This CDR3 reads CAWSVRAGSSYEQYF. The DNA for the CDR3 is TGTGCCTGGAGTGTACGGGCTGGGAGCTCCTACGAGCAGTACTTC.

This chain uses TRBV6-1 with TRBJ1-5; no definite D call. Germline V gene lookup returns CDR1 MNHNS and CDR2 SASEGT. This CDR3 has 15 residues. V was shortened by 0 bases and J by 11 bases, with 17 bases between the two germline ends. In DNA form, the CDR3 reads TGTGCCAGCAGTGAAGCGGGTCAAAGAGGAACGGCCCAGCATTTT. This encodes CASSEAGQRGTAQHF.

This clone appeared once. This sequence joins TRBV28 and TRBJ2-1; the match to TRBD2 covers 8 bases. The CDR3 extends over 14 amino acids. Germline CDR1 reads MDHEN; CDR2 reads SYDVKM. Unmatched junction bases numbered 7, after V lost 6 bases and J lost 6 bases. The CDR3 region is CASRRAGELNEQFF. The CDR3 region has the DNA TGTGCCAGCAGGAGAGCGGGAGAGCTCAATGAGCAGTTCTTC. Based on the CDR3 plus reference TRBV28 and TRBJ2-1, the full variable domain is DVKVTQSSRYLVKRTGEKVFLECVQDMDHENMFWYRQDPGLGLRLIYFSYDVKMKEKGDIPEGYSVSREKKERFSLILESASTNQTSMYLCASRRAGELNEQFFGPGTRLTVL.

V is TRBV28 and J is TRBJ1-1; perhaps TRBD1 as D (6 bases). V shed 10 bases and J shed 6 bases, with 12 bases lying between them. The germline V gene encodes CDR1 MDHEN and CDR2 SYDVKM. This CDR3 spans 11 amino acids. The CDR3 DNA reads as TGTGCCACCCAACAGGGCGCTGAAGCTTTCTTT. Amino acid sequence: CATQQGAEAFF.

This rearrangement joins TRBV29-1 to TRBJ2-1; possibly TRBD2 for D (6 bases). Germline-derived CDR1 and CDR2 are SQVTM and ANQGSEA. The V gene lost 3 bases and the J gene lost 6 bases, with 15 bases spanning the gap. This CDR3 is 14 amino acids long. The CDR3 protein is CSVDKTSKSNEQFF. In DNA form, the CDR3 reads TGCAGCGTTGATAAAACTAGCAAGAGCAATGAGCAGTTCTTC.

The V call is TRBV5-4, the J call TRBJ1-2, with 7 positions matching TRBD1. The CDR3 sequence is 13 residues long. Germline loops: CDR1 SGHNT, CDR2 YYREEE (reference sequence). Trimming at V came to 4 bases and at J to 4 bases, leaving 4 bases not matched to a gene. CDR3 in DNA: TGTGCCAGCAGCGCAGGACAGGCCTATGGCTACACCTTC. Residues: CASSAGQAYGYTF.

This chain connects TRBV6-6 to TRBJ2-3; D possibly corresponds to TRBD1 (6 bases). This CDR3 spans 16 amino acids. V lost 0 bases and J 0 bases, leaving 10 bases between the germline ends. In germline, CDR1 is MNHNY, CDR2 SVGAGI (reference sequence). CDR3: CASSYSARGSTDTQYF. The CDR3 DNA follows: TGTGCCAGCAGTTACTCCGCCAGGGGTAGCACAGATACGCAGTATTTT.

V is TRBV4-2 and J is TRBJ1-5; possibly TRBD1 for D (5 bases). Deletions cut 0 bases from V and 9 bases from J, with 15 bases between. Germline CDR1 and CDR2: LGHNA and YNFKEQ. CDR3 length: 15 amino acids. The CDR3 loop reads CASSQDWQGGAPQHF. Written as DNA, the CDR3 is TGTGCCAGCAGCCAAGATTGGCAGGGAGGCGCGCCCCAGCATTTT.

This chain links TRBV18 with TRBJ2-5; TRBD2 agrees at 10 bases. Looked up from germline, CDR1 is KGHSH and CDR2 is LQKENI. Trimming took 1 base from V and 4 from J; bases not matched to a gene: 3. This CDR3 has 15 residues. CDR3 coding DNA: TGTGCCAGCTCACCACGTCTAGCGGGAGTAGAGACCCAGTACTTC. As protein: CASSPRLAGVETQYF.

The V call is TRBV24-1, the J call TRBJ2-1; weak D call: TRBD1 (5 bases). Trimming took 8 bases from V and 8 from J, leaving 21 bases between them. The CDR3 covers 15 residues. CDR1 is KGHDR, CDR2 SFDVKD, per germline. The CDR3, as DNA: TGTGCCACCAAAACAGGAGACAAGGATGTCCATGAGCAGTTCTTC. Amino acids: CATKTGDKDVHEQFF.

The chain uses TRBV14 and TRBJ2-6; D uncertain. The CDR3 totals 15 residues. Trimming left V 1 base short and J 0 bases short, with 4 bases between. Germline V gene sequence: CDR1 SGHDN, CDR2 FVKESK. The CDR3 sequence is CASSQVDSGANVLTF. The DNA for the CDR3 is TGTGCCAGCAGCCAAGTTGACTCTGGGGCCAACGTCCTGACTTTC.

The chain employs TRBV2 and TRBJ2-1; TRBD2 is a possible D gene (5 bases). V was clipped by 5 bases and J by 4 bases, with 6 bases between them. Per the germline V gene, CDR1 is SNHLY and CDR2 is FYNNEI. This CDR3 spans 12 amino acids. CDR3 loop: CASSRGYNEQFF. CDR3 DNA sequence: TGTGCCAGCAGTCGAGGGTACAATGAGCAGTTCTTC. The whole variable domain, filled in from reference TRBV2 and TRBJ2-1, reads EPEVTQTPSHQVTQMGQEVILRCVPISNHLYFYWYRQILGQKVEFLVSFYNNEISEKSEIFDDQFSVERPDGSNFTLKIRSTKLEDSAMYFCASSRGYNEQFFGPGTRLTVL.

The rearrangement links TRBV5-1 to TRBJ2-3, with D perhaps matching TRBD1 (5 bases). Trimming took 0 bases from V and 2 from J, leaving 10 bases between them. Germline V gene sequence: CDR1 SGHRS, CDR2 YFSETQ. The CDR3 loop spans 15 amino acids. The CDR3: CASSLATGTTDTQYF. CDR3 nucleotides: TGCGCCAGCAGCTTGGCCACAGGAACCACAGATACGCAGTATTTT.

The chain carries TRBV6-5 and TRBJ1-2; TRBD1 might be the D (5 bases). This CDR3 region has 14 residues. Germline V lookup: CDR1 MNHEY, CDR2 SVGAGI. V lost 7 bases and J lost 8, with 20 bases in between. CDR3 nucleotides: TGTGCCAGCACCTTTAGGTCAGGGCGAGGGGGCTACACCTTC. Translating it yields CASTFRSGRGGYTF.

The rearrangement links TRBV20-1 to TRBJ2-1, with D uncertain. There are 11 residues in the CDR3. Germline V lookup: CDR1 DFQATT, CDR2 SNEGSKA (reference sequence). V lost 2 bases, J lost 8 bases, and 7 bases lay in between. CDR3 sequence (DNA): TGCAGTGCTAGATCGTTTGATGAGCAGTTCTTC. Protein sequence: CSARSFDEQFF.

The chain recombines TRBV9 with TRBJ2-2; possible D gene TRBD1, 5 bases. CDR1 and CDR2 from the germline V gene are SGDLS and YYNGEE. CDR3 size: 16 residues. Trimming removed 0 bases from V and 5 bases from J, with 14 bases in between. The CDR3 reads CASSVEGRVRTGELFF. The CDR3, as DNA: TGTGCCAGCAGCGTAGAGGGCAGGGTCCGAACCGGGGAGCTGTTTTTT.

This chain links TRBV7-2 with TRBJ2-5, with TRBD2 matching over 11 bases. The CDR3 sequence is 15 residues long. Germline V gene lookup returns CDR1 SGHTA and CDR2 FQGNSA. Trimming removed 5 bases from V and 2 bases from J; junction bases left unmatched: 4. Here the CDR3 DNA reads TGTGCCAGCAGCCGGGGACTAGCGGATCAAGAGACCCAGTACTTC. This encodes CASSRGLADQETQYF.

This clone was counted only a few times. CDR3: CASSQDGGRNTGELFF. The CDR3 nucleotides read TGCGCCAGCAGCCAAGATGGAGGGAGGAACACCGGGGAGCTGTTTTTT. The rearrangement uses TRBV4-1 and TRBJ2-2, with D maybe TRBD2 (6 bases). Germline values: CDR1 MGHRA, CDR2 YSYEKL. The CDR3 is 16 amino acids. V shed 0 bases and J shed 1 base, with 9 bases lying between them.

Worth noting for this clone: Other DNA sequences in the same sample also yield this CDR3. The rearrangement joins TRBV3-1 (or the pseudogene TRBV3-2) to TRBJ1-1; D is ambiguous. Trimming cost V 1 base and J 1 base, with 7 bases left between them. Germline V lookup: CDR1 LGHDT, CDR2 YNNKEL (reference sequence). This CDR3 contains 14 residues. CDR3 DNA sequence: TGTGCCAGCAGCCAAGTTGAGGGGAACACTGAAGCTTTCTTT. It translates to CASSQVEGNTEAFF.

J is TRBJ1-5 and V is TRBV3-1 (or the pseudogene TRBV3-2); unclear D gene. V was cut by 2 bases and J by 1 base, with 9 bases left in between. This CDR3 is 15 amino acids long. Germline assignment: CDR1 LGHDT and CDR2 YNNKEL (reference sequence). This CDR3 reads CASSQQEGSNQPQHF. DNA for the CDR3: TGTGCCAGCAGCCAACAAGAAGGGAGCAATCAGCCCCAGCATTTT.